The 3 T cell receptor beta chains listed next were all sequenced from one sample in a study of T cells in Graves' hyperthyroidism and ophthalmopathy. Amplified TCR beta CDR3 regions derived from RNA transcripts. First-round RT-PCR targeting the TCR CDR3 was performed with the HTBI primer set. TCRdb analysed the multiplex PCR reads with MiXCR anew, one entry per CDR3 protein. The sample holds some 140,000 distinct CDR3 sequences; roughly a fifth are singletons and the top ten take around two thirds. Source material: blood. The receptor source for this set is a woman in her forties or fifties with Graves' hyperthyroidism that later progressed to Graves' ophthalmopathy.

The sample holds many counts of this clonotype. The J gene is TRBJ2-3, the V gene TRBV7-2; 12 bases match TRBD2. Germline V gene sequence: CDR1 SGHTA, CDR2 FQGNSA. The CDR3 runs 17 residues. V was pared by 1 base and J by 6 bases, with 8 bases of the junction left unmatched. The CDR3 sequence is CASSLVASGRGVDTQYF. CDR3 DNA: TGTGCCAGCAGCTTAGTGGCTAGCGGGAGGGGGGTGGATACGCAGTATTTT.

The table lists this clonotype with a count of one. The chain is built from TRBV7-8 and TRBJ2-7; D may be TRBD2 (5 bases). The V gene lost 5 bases and the J gene lost 2 bases, with 13 bases spanning the gap. CDR3 length: 14 residues. Germline CDR1 is SGHVS and CDR2 is FQNEAQ. CDR3 in amino acids: CASSIISGPYEQYV. The CDR3 DNA follows: TGTGCCAGCAGCATTATCAGCGGCCCCTACGAGCAGTACGTC.

There are many counts of this clonotype. The chain links TRBV7-3 to TRBJ2-1; TRBD1 matches 12 bases. Germline CDR1 and CDR2: SGHTA and FQGTGA. After removal of 5 bases from V and 8 bases from J, the junction contained 7 bases not matched to a gene. This CDR3 contains 15 residues. CDR3 sequence: CASSGGQGAGDEQFF. The CDR3 DNA follows: TGTGCCAGCAGCGGGGGACAGGGGGCAGGGGATGAGCAGTTCTTC.